This T cell receptor (beta chain) was documented in a study of cytotoxic CD8 clonotypes in ibrutinib-treated CLL. Study at large: Across the patients, 10 to 12 were relapsed/refractory, roughly 14 treatment-naive and about 17 IGHV unmutated. Investigators reported some 25 partial and 2 complete responses; after median around 68 months, approximately 15 patients remained remitted and 12 progressed.

Using immunoSEQ multiplex PCR, the repertoire was profiled, and TCRdb retains in-frame clones only, with some absent. The sample includes 330,000 or so clones, 60% to 80% of them seen just once. As concerns this clone: Its antigen is undetermined.

Study-wide results and limits: In sustained-remission versus progressing patients, sampling times differed. Contraction or stability on treatment characterized the public clonotypes, which were uncommon.

V was pared by 5 bases and J by 7 bases, with 11 bases between. The CDR3 length is 11 residues. CDR1 SQVTM and CDR2 ANQGSEA come from the germline V gene. This receptor was taken from a human donor with chronic lymphocytic leukemia. V and J are TRBV29-1 and TRBJ2-5; D call uncertain. The source was PBMCs, collected after 36 months of ibrutinib treatment. CDR3 coding DNA: TGCAGCGTTTTTCTCGATTTGACCCAGTACTTC. Amino acid sequence: CSVFLDLTQYF.